The text below deals with one T cell receptor beta chain. This sample is drawn from a study of human T cells and chemical hapten exposure. Germline V gene data show CDR1 as SNHLY and CDR2 as FYNNEI. This CDR3 has 14 amino acids. The V end lost 1 base, the J end lost 1 base, and 8 bases lay between the germline ends. Time point noted: pre-sensitization, week 0. The treatment was: therapeutic diphenylcyclopropenone sensitization with weekly scalp DPC. TCRdb analysed the RACE reads with MiXCR anew, one entry per CDR3 protein. The top ten hold around 3% of the sample, which has about 120,000 distinct CDR3 sequences, approximately 15% seen once.

The specimen comprised whole blood, sampled in connection with sensitization to the hapten diphenylcyclopropenone (DPC). This clonotype was sampled from a woman aged 18-35 years with alopecia areata. Some clones in this sample may be carry-over from other donors' samples. The chain carries TRBV2 and TRBJ2-7; D call uncertain. The CDR3 protein is CASSEGKGSYEQYF. CDR3 sequence (DNA): TGTGCCAGCAGTGAAGGAAAAGGTTCCTACGAGCAGTACTTC.